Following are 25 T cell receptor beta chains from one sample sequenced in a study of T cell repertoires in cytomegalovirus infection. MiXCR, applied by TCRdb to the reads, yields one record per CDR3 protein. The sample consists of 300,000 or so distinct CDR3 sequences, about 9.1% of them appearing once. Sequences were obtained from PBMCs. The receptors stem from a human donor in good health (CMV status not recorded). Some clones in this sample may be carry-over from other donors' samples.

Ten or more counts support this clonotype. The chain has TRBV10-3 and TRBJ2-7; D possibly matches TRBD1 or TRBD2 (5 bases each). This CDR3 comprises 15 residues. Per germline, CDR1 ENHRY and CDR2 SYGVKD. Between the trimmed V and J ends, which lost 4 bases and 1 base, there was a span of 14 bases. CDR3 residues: CAISVPRGPSYEQYF. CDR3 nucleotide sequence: TGTGCCATCAGTGTCCCAAGGGGACCTTCCTACGAGCAGTACTTC.

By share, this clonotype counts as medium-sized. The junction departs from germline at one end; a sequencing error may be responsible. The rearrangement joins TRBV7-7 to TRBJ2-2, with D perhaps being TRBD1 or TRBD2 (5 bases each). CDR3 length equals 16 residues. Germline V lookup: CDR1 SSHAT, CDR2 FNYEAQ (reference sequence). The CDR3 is CASSEGRTINTGELFF. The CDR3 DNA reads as TGTGCTAGCAGCGAGGGGAGAACGATAAACACCGGGGAGCTGTTTTTT.

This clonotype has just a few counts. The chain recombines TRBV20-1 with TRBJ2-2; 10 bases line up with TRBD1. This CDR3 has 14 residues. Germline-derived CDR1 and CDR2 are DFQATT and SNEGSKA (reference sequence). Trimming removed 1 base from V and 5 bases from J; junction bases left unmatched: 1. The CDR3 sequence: CSARGDRGTGELFF. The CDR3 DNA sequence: TGCAGTGCTAGAGGGGACAGGGGTACCGGGGAGCTGTTTTTT.

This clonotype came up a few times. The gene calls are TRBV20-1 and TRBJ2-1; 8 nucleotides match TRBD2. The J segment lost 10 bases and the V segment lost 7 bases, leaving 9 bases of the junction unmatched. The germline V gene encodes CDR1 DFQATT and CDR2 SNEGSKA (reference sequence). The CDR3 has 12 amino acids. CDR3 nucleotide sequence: TGCAGTGTCCAGGGACGCGGGGGGGAGCAGTTCTTC. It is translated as CSVQGRGGEQFF.

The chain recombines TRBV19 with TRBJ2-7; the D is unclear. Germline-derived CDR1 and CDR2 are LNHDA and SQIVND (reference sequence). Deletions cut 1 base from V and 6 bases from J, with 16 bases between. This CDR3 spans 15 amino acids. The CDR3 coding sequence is TGTGCCAGTAGTATAGGTGAATGGCTTGTGGGCGAGCAGTACTTC. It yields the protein CASSIGEWLVGEQYF.

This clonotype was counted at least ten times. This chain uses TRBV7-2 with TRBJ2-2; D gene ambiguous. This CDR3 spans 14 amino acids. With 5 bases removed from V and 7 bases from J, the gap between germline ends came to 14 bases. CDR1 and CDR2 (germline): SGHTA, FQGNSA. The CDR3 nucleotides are TGTGCCAGCAGCCCAGACTCCTTCGGCGGGGAGCTGTTTTTT. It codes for CASSPDSFGGELFF.

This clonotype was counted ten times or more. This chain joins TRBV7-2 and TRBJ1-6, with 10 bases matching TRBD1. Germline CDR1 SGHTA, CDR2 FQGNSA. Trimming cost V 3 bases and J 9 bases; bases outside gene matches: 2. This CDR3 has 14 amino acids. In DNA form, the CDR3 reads TGTGCCAGCAGCTTGGACAGGGGGGGTTCACCCCTCCACTTT. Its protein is CASSLDRGGSPLHF.

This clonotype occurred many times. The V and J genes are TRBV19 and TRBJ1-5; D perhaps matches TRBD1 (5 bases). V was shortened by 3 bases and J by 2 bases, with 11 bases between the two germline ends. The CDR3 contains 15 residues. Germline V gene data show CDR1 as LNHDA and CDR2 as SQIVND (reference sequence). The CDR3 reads CASSMGEVRNQPQHF. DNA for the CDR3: TGTGCCAGTAGTATGGGGGAGGTGCGCAATCAGCCCCAGCATTTT. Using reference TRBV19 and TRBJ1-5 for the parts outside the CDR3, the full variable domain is DGGITQSPKYLFRKEGQNVTLSCEQNLNHDAMYWYRQDPGQGLRLIYYSQIVNDFQKGDIAEGYSVSREKKESFPLTVTSAQKNPTAFYLCASSMGEVRNQPQHFGDGTRLSIL.

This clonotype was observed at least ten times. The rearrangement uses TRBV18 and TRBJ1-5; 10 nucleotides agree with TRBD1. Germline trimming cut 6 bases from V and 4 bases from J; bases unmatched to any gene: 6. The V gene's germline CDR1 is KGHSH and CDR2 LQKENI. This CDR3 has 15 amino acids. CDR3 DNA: TGTGCCAGCTCCCAGGGACAGGGGACGAATCAGCCCCAGCATTTT. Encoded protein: CASSQGQGTNQPQHF.

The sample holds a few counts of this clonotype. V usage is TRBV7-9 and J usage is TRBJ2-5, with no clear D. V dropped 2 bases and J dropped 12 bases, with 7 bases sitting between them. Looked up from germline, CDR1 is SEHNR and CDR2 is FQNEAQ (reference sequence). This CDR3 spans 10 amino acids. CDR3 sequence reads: CASSLTLKYF. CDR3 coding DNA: TGTGCCAGCAGCTTAACCCTCAAGTACTTC.

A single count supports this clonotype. CDR3 DNA sequence: TGCAGTACGGGGGCGCTGAATCAGCCCCAGCATTTT. Translation: CSTGALNQPQHF. This rearrangement joins TRBV20-1 to TRBJ1-5, with D tentatively TRBD1 (6 bases). Per the germline V gene, CDR1 is DFQATT and CDR2 is SNEGSKA (reference sequence). V dropped 8 bases and J dropped 4 bases, with 12 bases sitting between them. The CDR3 length is 12 residues.

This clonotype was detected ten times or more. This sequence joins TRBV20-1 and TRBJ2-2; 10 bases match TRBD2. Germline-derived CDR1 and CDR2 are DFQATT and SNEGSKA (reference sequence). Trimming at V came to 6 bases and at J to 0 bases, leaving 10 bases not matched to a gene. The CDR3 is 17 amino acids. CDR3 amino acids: CSARLASGGANTGELFF. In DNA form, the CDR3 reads TGCAGTGCCCGCCTAGCGAGCGGGGGGGCGAACACCGGGGAGCTGTTTTTT.

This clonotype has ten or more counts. The CDR3 DNA sequence: TGTGCCAGCAGCTTAGGGGGACAGGGGCTACAAGAGACCCAGTACTTC. Protein product: CASSLGGQGLQETQYF. The J gene is TRBJ2-5, the V gene TRBV11-2; 10 nucleotides agree with TRBD1. This CDR3 has 16 residues. Germline-derived CDR1 and CDR2 are SGHAT and FQNNGV. V lost 1 base, J lost 2 bases, and 4 bases stayed unmatched.

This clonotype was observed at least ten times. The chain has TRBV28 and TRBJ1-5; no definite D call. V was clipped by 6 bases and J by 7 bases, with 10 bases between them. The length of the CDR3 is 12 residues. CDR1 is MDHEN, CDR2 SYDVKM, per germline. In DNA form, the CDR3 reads TGTGCCAGCAGCCAAAGTCTCCAGCCCCAGCATTTT. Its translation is CASSQSLQPQHF.

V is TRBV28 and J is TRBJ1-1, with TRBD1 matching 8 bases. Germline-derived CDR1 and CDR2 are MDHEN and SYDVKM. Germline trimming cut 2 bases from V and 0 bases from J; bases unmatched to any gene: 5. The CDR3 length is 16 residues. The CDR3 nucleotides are TGTGCCAGCAGTTTAATGGGACAGGCTTTGAACACTGAAGCTTTCTTT. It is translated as CASSLMGQALNTEAFF.

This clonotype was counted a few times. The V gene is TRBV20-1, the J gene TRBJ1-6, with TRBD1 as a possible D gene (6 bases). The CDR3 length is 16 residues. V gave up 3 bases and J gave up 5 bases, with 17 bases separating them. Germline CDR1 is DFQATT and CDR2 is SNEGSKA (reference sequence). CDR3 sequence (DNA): TGCAGTGCTAGTAGACGGGACACCAGGAATAATTCACCCCTCCACTTT. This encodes CSASRRDTRNNSPLHF.

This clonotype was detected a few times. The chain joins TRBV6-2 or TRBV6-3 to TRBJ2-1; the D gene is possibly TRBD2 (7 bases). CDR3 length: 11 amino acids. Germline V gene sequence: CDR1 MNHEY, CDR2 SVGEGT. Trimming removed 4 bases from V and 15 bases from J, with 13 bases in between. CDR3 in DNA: TGTGCCAGCAGTTGGGGGGGCGGGTTGTTCTTC. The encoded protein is CASSWGGGLFF.

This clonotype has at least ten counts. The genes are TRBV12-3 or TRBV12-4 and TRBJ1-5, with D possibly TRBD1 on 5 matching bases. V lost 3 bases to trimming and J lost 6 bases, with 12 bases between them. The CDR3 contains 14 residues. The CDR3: CASSFAAGPQPQHF. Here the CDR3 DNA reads TGTGCCAGCAGTTTCGCGGCAGGGCCTCAGCCCCAGCATTTT.

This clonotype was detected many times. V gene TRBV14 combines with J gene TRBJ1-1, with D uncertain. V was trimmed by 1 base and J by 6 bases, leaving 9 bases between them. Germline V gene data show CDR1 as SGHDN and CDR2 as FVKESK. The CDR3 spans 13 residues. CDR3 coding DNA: TGTGCCAGCAGCCAAGTAGCGGGGTCTGAAGCTTTCTTT. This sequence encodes CASSQVAGSEAFF.

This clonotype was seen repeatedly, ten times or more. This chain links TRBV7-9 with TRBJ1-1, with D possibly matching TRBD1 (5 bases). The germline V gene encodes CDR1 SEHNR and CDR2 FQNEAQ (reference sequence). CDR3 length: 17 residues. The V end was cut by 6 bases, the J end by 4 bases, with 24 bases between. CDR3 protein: CASSPQGGNKRSTEAFF. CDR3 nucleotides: TGTGCCAGCAGTCCCCAGGGAGGGAATAAGCGAAGCACTGAAGCTTTCTTT.

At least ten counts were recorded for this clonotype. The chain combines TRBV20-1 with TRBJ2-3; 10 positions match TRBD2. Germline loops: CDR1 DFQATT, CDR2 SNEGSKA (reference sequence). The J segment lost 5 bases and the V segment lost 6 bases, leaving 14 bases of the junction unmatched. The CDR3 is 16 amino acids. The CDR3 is CSATALSGGALDTQYF. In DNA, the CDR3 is TGCAGTGCCACAGCCCTAAGCGGGGGGGCCTTAGATACGCAGTATTTT.

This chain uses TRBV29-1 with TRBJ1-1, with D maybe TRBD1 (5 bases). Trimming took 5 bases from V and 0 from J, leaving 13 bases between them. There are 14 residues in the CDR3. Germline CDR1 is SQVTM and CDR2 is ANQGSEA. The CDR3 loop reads CSVRDAGMNTEAFF. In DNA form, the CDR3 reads TGCAGCGTTCGGGACGCAGGGATGAACACTGAAGCTTTCTTT.

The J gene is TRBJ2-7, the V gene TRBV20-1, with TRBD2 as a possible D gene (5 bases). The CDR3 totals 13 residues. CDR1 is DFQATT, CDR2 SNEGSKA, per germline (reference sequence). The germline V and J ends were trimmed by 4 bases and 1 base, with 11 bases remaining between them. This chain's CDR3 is CSATRTESYEQYV. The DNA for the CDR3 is TGCAGTGCTACCCGGACTGAATCCTACGAGCAGTACGTC.

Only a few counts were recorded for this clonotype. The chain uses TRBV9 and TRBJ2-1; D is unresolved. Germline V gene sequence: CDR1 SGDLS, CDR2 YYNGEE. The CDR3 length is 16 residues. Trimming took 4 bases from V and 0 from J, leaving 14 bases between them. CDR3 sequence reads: CASSPRRLDSYNEQFF. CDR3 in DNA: TGTGCCAGCAGCCCCCGGCGGTTGGACTCCTACAATGAGCAGTTCTTC.

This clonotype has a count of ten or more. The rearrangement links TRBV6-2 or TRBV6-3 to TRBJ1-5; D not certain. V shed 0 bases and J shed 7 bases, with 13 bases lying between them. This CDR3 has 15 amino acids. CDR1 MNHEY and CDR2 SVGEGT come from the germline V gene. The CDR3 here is CASSYSSRGEQPQHF. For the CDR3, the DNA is TGTGCCAGCAGTTACTCGTCCCGGGGTGAGCAGCCCCAGCATTTT.